The 11 T cell receptor beta chains given below trace back to one sample, sequenced in a study of blood T cell repertoires in COVID-19. Only in-frame clones appear in the TCRdb table, and some are missing; sequencing was by immunoSEQ multiplex PCR. The sample includes approximately 130,000 clones, around 81% of them seen just once. The sequencing sample was made of peripheral blood. The receptor set was obtained from a human donor in a cohort sampled during active COVID-19.

This clone showed up just once. This rearrangement joins TRBV19 to TRBJ1-2, with 7 nucleotides matching TRBD1. Trimming at V came to 7 bases and at J to 9 bases, leaving 8 bases not matched to a gene. The CDR3 has 12 amino acids. Looked up from germline, CDR1 is LNHDA and CDR2 is SQIVND (reference sequence). CDR3 protein: CASISGGESYTF. The DNA of the CDR3 is TGTGCCAGTATTTCAGGGGGAGAGAGCTACACCTTC. Supplemented by reference TRBV19 and TRBJ1-2, the full variable domain reads DGGITQSPKYLFRKEGQNVTLSCEQNLNHDAMYWYRQDPGQGLRLIYYSQIVNDFQKGDIAEGYSVSREKKESFPLTVTSAQKNPTAFYLCASISGGESYTFGSGTRLTVV.

This clone was detected once. The V call is TRBV3-1 (or the pseudogene TRBV3-2), the J call TRBJ2-3, with D perhaps TRBD2 (6 bases). Germline V gene lookup returns CDR1 LGHDT and CDR2 YNNKEL (reference sequence). The CDR3 is made up of 17 amino acids. V gave up 2 bases and J gave up 2 bases, with 17 bases separating them. CDR3: CASSQLAVRGLTDTQYF. As DNA, the CDR3 is TGTGCCAGCAGCCAACTAGCTGTGCGGGGACTCACAGATACGCAGTATTTT.

The gene calls are TRBV6-5 and TRBJ2-1; 13 positions match TRBD2. Germline V gene sequence: CDR1 MNHEY, CDR2 SVGAGI. J gave up 7 bases and V 4 bases, and 1 base lay outside the gene matches. The CDR3 covers 14 residues. For the CDR3, the DNA is TGTGCCAGCAGTTCGGGACTAGCGGGGAATGAGCAGTTCTTC. The encoded protein is CASSSGLAGNEQFF.

The V and J genes are TRBV28 and TRBJ1-1; unclear D gene. This CDR3 region has 14 residues. The ends were cut back, 3 bases at V and 1 base at J, with 9 bases in the middle. Germline V CDR1 and CDR2: MDHEN, SYDVKM. As DNA, the CDR3 is TGTGCCAGCAGTTTTGAGGGCAGGAACACTGAAGCTTTCTTT. Translating it yields CASSFEGRNTEAFF.

This chain uses TRBV2 with TRBJ2-7; 10 nucleotides agree with TRBD1. CDR1 and CDR2 from the germline V gene are SNHLY and FYNNEI. The CDR3 extends over 16 amino acids. The trim removed 5 bases at V and 4 bases at J, leaving 11 bases unmatched. DNA for the CDR3: TGTGCCAGCAGTTCAATGGGTGGACAGGGGGTTTACGAGCAGTACTTC. It is translated as CASSSMGGQGVYEQYF.

This clone is medium-sized in the sample. The chain joins TRBV5-8 to TRBJ2-1, with TRBD1 matching over 10 bases. Per the germline V gene, CDR1 is SGHTS and CDR2 is YDEGEE. V gave up 3 bases and J gave up 14 bases; unmatched junction bases: 5. The CDR3 length is 12 residues. For the CDR3, the DNA is TGTGCCAGCAGCTCCCCGGACAGGGGGGAGTTCTTC. Translating it yields CASSSPDRGEFF.

The rearrangement links TRBV9 to TRBJ2-7, with 14 bases identical to TRBD2. In germline, CDR1 is SGDLS, CDR2 YYNGEE. J gave up 5 bases and V 0 bases, and 10 bases lay outside the gene matches. The CDR3 length is 18 residues. CDR3 sequence: CASSVAGGGGLAGDEQYF. Here the CDR3 DNA reads TGTGCCAGCAGCGTAGCTGGGGGCGGGGGACTAGCGGGGGACGAGCAGTACTTC. Full variable domain (outside the CDR3, taken from reference TRBV9 and TRBJ2-7): DSGVTQTPKHLITATGQRVTLRCSPRSGDLSVYWYQQSLDQGLQFLIQYYNGEERAKGNILERFSAQQFPDLHSELNLSSLELGDSALYFCASSVAGGGGLAGDEQYFGPGTRLTVT.

The chain combines TRBV30 with TRBJ2-7; 8 bases match TRBD2. Germline loops: CDR1 GTSNPN, CDR2 SVGIG (reference sequence). This CDR3 has 15 residues. V shed 0 bases and J 7 bases; nucleotides not matched to a gene: 11. As DNA, the CDR3 is TGTGCCTGGAGTGTCGACACGCTAACTAGCGGAGAGCAGTACTTC. It is translated as CAWSVDTLTSGEQYF.

The DNA of the CDR3 is TGCGCCAGCAGTAGACAGGGGGACAATGAGCAGTTCTTC. This translates into CASSRQGDNEQFF. The gene calls are TRBV5-1 and TRBJ2-1; TRBD1 aligns across 9 bases. The CDR3 contains 13 residues. The J segment lost 5 bases and the V segment lost 5 bases, leaving 2 bases of the junction unmatched. Per germline, CDR1 SGHRS and CDR2 YFSETQ. Together with reference TRBV5-1 and TRBJ2-1, the CDR3 gives the full variable domain: KAGVTQTPRYLIKTRGQQVTLSCSPISGHRSVSWYQQTPGQGLQFLFEYFSETQRNKGNFPGRFSGRQFSNSRSEMNVSTLELGDSALYLCASSRQGDNEQFFGPGTRLTVL.

The rearrangement links TRBV4-2 to TRBJ2-5; D unresolved. In germline, CDR1 is LGHNA, CDR2 YNFKEQ. Deletions cut 0 bases from V and 4 bases from J, with 9 bases between. The CDR3 contains 14 residues. The CDR3 loop reads CASSQEFLGETQYF. DNA of the CDR3: TGTGCCAGCAGCCAAGAGTTCCTCGGAGAGACCCAGTACTTC.

The gene calls are TRBV13 and TRBJ1-2, with D hard to call. Germline V CDR1 and CDR2: PRHDT, FYEKMQ (reference sequence). The CDR3 runs to 13 residues. V was shortened by 3 bases and J by 1 base, with 6 bases between the two germline ends. The CDR3 bases are TGTGCCAGCAGCTTGACACTTAACTATGGCTACACCTTC. Amino acids: CASSLTLNYGYTF.